One and the same sample provided the 22 T cell receptor beta chains below, sequenced in a study of early T cells in non-severe SARS-CoV-2 infection. In TCRdb, the 5' RACE reads were re-called with MiXCR into one record per CDR3 protein. The sample lists more than 85,000 distinct CDR3 sequences, roughly an eighth occurring once. Sequences were derived from whole blood, sampled at baseline. The receptor set was obtained from an adult who was a healthcare worker with PCR-confirmed SARS-CoV-2 infection or an uninfected control (not recorded which).

This clonotype has ten or more counts. This chain connects TRBV7-9 to TRBJ2-7; no definite D call. The CDR3 runs 11 residues. Deletions cut 1 base from V and 6 bases from J, with 4 bases between. Germline V CDR1 and CDR2: SEHNR, FQNEAQ (reference sequence). The CDR3 region has the DNA TGTGCCAGCAGCTTAGGGGTCGAGCAGTACTTC. The encoded protein is CASSLGVEQYF.

This clonotype was recorded many times. The V call is TRBV27, the J call TRBJ1-1; 8 bases align to TRBD1. The CDR3 runs 17 residues. The trim removed 1 base at V and 0 bases at J, leaving 7 bases unmatched. Germline CDR1 is MNHEY and CDR2 is SMNVEV (reference sequence). The CDR3 protein is CASSLWAGGGLNTEAFF. The CDR3 DNA follows: TGTGCCAGCAGTTTATGGGCAGGGGGCGGATTGAACACTGAAGCTTTCTTT.

V gene TRBV20-1 combines with J gene TRBJ1-1; D might be TRBD1 (6 bases). Germline assignment: CDR1 DFQATT and CDR2 SNEGSKA (reference sequence). Trimming stripped 4 bases from V and 3 bases from J, with 18 bases between. This CDR3 is built from 15 residues. The CDR3 spells CSATPRGARDTEAFF. The CDR3 DNA sequence: TGCAGTGCTACCCCCCGGGGGGCCAGGGACACTGAAGCTTTCTTT.

This clonotype has a handful of counts. V and J are TRBV12-3 or TRBV12-4 and TRBJ2-1, with 7 nucleotides matching TRBD1. The V and J ends lost 8 bases and 3 bases, in that order; junction bases with no gene match: 7. The CDR3 has 14 residues. CDR3 residues: CASQEQGYYNEQFF. DNA of the CDR3: TGTGCCAGCCAAGAACAGGGGTACTACAATGAGCAGTTCTTC.

There are a few counts of this clonotype. This sequence joins TRBV6-5 and TRBJ2-5; weak D call: TRBD2 (5 bases). The CDR3 runs to 13 residues. Trimming took off 5 bases at V and 6 bases at J, with 13 bases between the two ends. The germline gives CDR1 MNHEY, CDR2 SVGAGI. Here the CDR3 reads CASSPGVAQTQYF. The CDR3 DNA reads as TGTGCCAGCAGTCCCGGGGTAGCGCAGACCCAGTACTTC.

This clonotype showed up just a few times. The chain has TRBV27 and TRBJ2-2, with a tentative D call TRBD2 (7 bases). CDR3 length equals 15 residues. CDR1 MNHEY and CDR2 SMNVEV come from the germline V gene (reference sequence). With 2 bases removed from V and 4 bases from J, the gap between germline ends came to 11 bases. The CDR3 DNA sequence: TGTGCCAGCAGTTTACGGGGGGCGATCACCGGGGAGCTGTTTTTT. It yields the protein CASSLRGAITGELFF.

This clonotype was found a few times. V usage is TRBV11-2 and J usage is TRBJ2-3, with D possibly being TRBD1 or TRBD2 (5 bases each). CDR3 length equals 16 residues. Germline V gene sequence: CDR1 SGHAT, CDR2 FQNNGV. The ends were cut back, 5 bases at V and 4 bases at J, with 19 bases in the middle. The CDR3 reads CASSILPKGRADTQYF. Written as DNA, the CDR3 is TGTGCCAGCAGCATCCTACCAAAGGGGAGAGCAGATACGCAGTATTTT.

This rearrangement joins TRBV28 to TRBJ2-3; the D is unclear. Trimming pared 6 bases from V and 7 bases from J, leaving 11 bases between. The CDR3 runs to 12 residues. CDR1 and CDR2 (germline): MDHEN, SYDVKM. CDR3 sequence: CASSTWAHTQYF. As DNA, the CDR3 is TGTGCCAGCAGCACCTGGGCGCATACGCAGTATTTT.

This clonotype was detected many times. The chain employs TRBV18 and TRBJ2-3; 7 nucleotides line up with TRBD2. The germline gives CDR1 KGHSH, CDR2 LQKENI. The CDR3 is 16 residues long. V trimming: 2 bases; J trimming: 3 bases; junction bases outside the gene matches: 8. The CDR3 loop reads CASSPWKRRGTDTQYF. Here the CDR3 DNA reads TGTGCCAGCTCACCATGGAAGAGGCGGGGGACAGATACGCAGTATTTT. The whole variable domain, remainder taken from reference TRBV18 and TRBJ2-3, is NAGVMQNPRHLVRRRGQEARLRCSPMKGHSHVYWYRQLPEEGLKFMVYLQKENIIDESGMPKERFSAEFPKEGPSILRIQQVVRGDSAAYFCASSPWKRRGTDTQYFGPGTRLTVL.

CDR3 loop: CSVSRQGATDTQYF. CDR3 in DNA: TGCAGCGTATCCCGCCAGGGGGCCACAGATACGCAGTATTTT. J is TRBJ2-3 and V is TRBV29-1, with 8 nucleotides matching TRBD1. The germline V gene encodes CDR1 SQVTM and CDR2 ANQGSEA. After removal of 6 bases from V and 2 bases from J, the junction contained 7 bases not matched to a gene. The CDR3 consists of 14 residues.

This clonotype came up many times. The chain uses TRBV7-3 and TRBJ2-5; 9 bases are a match to TRBD1. Germline CDR1 SGHTA, CDR2 FQGTGA. The J segment lost 4 bases and the V segment lost 5 bases, leaving 2 bases of the junction unmatched. The CDR3 covers 13 residues. CDR3 sequence reads: CASSPDRGETQYF. CDR3 coding DNA: TGTGCCAGCAGCCCGGACAGGGGAGAGACCCAGTACTTC. Full variable domain (outside the CDR3, taken from reference TRBV7-3 and TRBJ2-5): GAGVSQTPSNKVTEKGKYVELRCDPISGHTALYWYRQSLGQGPEFLIYFQGTGAADDSGLPNDRFFAVRPEGSVSTLKIQRTERGDSAVYLCASSPDRGETQYFGPGTRLLVL.

Only a few counts were recorded for this clonotype. V gene TRBV7-9 combines with J gene TRBJ2-7; weak D call: TRBD1 (5 bases). The CDR3 runs to 14 residues. Deletions cut 4 bases from V and 3 bases from J, with 13 bases between. Germline CDR1 reads SEHNR; CDR2 reads FQNEAQ (reference sequence). As DNA, the CDR3 is TGTGCCAGCAGCTCCTTGGCAGGGAACTACGAGCAGTACTTC. Translated, it gives CASSSLAGNYEQYF. The full variable domain, with the rest looked up from reference TRBV7-9 and TRBJ2-7, is DTGVSQNPRHKITKRGQNVTFRCDPISEHNRLYWYRQTLGQGPEFLTYFQNEAQLEKSRLLSDRFSAERPKGSFSTLEIQRTEQGDSAMYLCASSSLAGNYEQYFGPGTRLTVT.

The chain has TRBV2 and TRBJ2-3; a possible D gene is TRBD2 (5 bases). Trimming took off 5 bases at V and 1 base at J, with 7 bases between the two ends. The CDR3 runs to 13 residues. Germline V gene data show CDR1 as SNHLY and CDR2 as FYNNEI. The CDR3 reads CASSSGRTDTQYF. CDR3 DNA sequence: TGTGCCAGCAGTAGCGGCCGCACAGATACGCAGTATTTT.

The sample holds a few counts of this clonotype. The genes are TRBV18 and TRBJ1-1; D gene unclear. The V end lost 5 bases, the J end lost 2 bases, and 9 bases lay between the germline ends. Germline CDR1 reads KGHSH; CDR2 reads LQKENI. The CDR3 sequence is 13 residues long. This CDR3 reads CASSERANTEAFF. In nucleotides, the CDR3 is TGTGCCAGCTCAGAAAGGGCCAACACTGAAGCTTTCTTT.

This clonotype turned up a few times. The rearrangement uses TRBV12-3 or TRBV12-4 and TRBJ1-1; D is possibly TRBD1 (5 bases). The CDR3 runs 14 residues. Deletions cut 0 bases from V and 2 bases from J, with 7 bases between. Here the CDR3 DNA reads TGTGCCAGCAGTTTAGCGGGGGGTAACACTGAAGCTTTCTTT. Protein sequence: CASSLAGGNTEAFF.

V is TRBV11-1 and J is TRBJ2-2, with D possibly matching TRBD1 (5 bases). The CDR3 has 17 residues. Per the germline V gene, CDR1 is SGHAT and CDR2 is FQDESV (reference sequence). V gave up 3 bases and J gave up 0 bases, with 14 bases separating them. The CDR3 bases are TGTGCCAGCAGCTTCTGGAAACAGGCCCCGAACACCGGGGAGCTGTTTTTT. The encoded protein is CASSFWKQAPNTGELFF.

This clonotype was detected a few times. V gene TRBV29-1 combines with J gene TRBJ2-5, with unresolved D. The V and J ends lost 3 bases and 2 bases respectively, with 10 bases between them. In germline, CDR1 is SQVTM, CDR2 ANQGSEA. This CDR3 is 13 amino acids long. CDR3 bases: TGCAGCGTTGAGGTCCCAACTCAAGAGACCCAGTACTTC. Translation: CSVEVPTQETQYF.

There are a few counts of this clonotype. This CDR3 reads CASSILAGDGELFF. The CDR3 coding sequence is TGTGCCAGTAGTATTCTAGCGGGAGACGGGGAGCTGTTTTTT. This chain joins TRBV19 and TRBJ2-2; 10 nucleotides align to TRBD2. V lost 3 bases to trimming and J lost 7 bases; unmatched junction nucleotides: 2. There are 14 residues in the CDR3. Germline CDR1 is LNHDA and CDR2 is SQIVND (reference sequence).

The chain couples TRBV19 to TRBJ2-1, with unresolved D. CDR1 LNHDA and CDR2 SQIVND come from the germline V gene (reference sequence). This CDR3 spans 12 amino acids. Trimming stripped 3 bases from V and 7 bases from J, with 7 bases between. The CDR3, as DNA: TGTGCCAGTAGTATCTTAGGGAATGAGCAGTTCTTC. The encoded protein is CASSILGNEQFF.

A few counts support this clonotype. V usage is TRBV5-1 and J usage is TRBJ2-5; D tentatively fits TRBD1 or TRBD2 (5 bases each). Per the germline V gene, CDR1 is SGHRS and CDR2 is YFSETQ. Deletions cut 4 bases from V and 5 bases from J, with 15 bases between. This CDR3 is 14 amino acids long. CDR3 protein: CASSRESGRETQYF. Written as DNA, the CDR3 is TGCGCCAGCAGCCGAGAGTCGGGACGGGAGACCCAGTACTTC.

This clonotype was seen only a few times. The chain couples TRBV6-6 to TRBJ1-4, with TRBD1 identical over 9 bases. V lost 8 bases and J lost 8; bases outside the gene matches: 6. The CDR3 is 13 amino acids. Germline V gene sequence: CDR1 MNHNY, CDR2 SVGAGI (reference sequence). The CDR3 sequence: CASVGTGSEKLFF. The CDR3 DNA sequence: TGTGCCAGCGTAGGGACAGGGAGCGAAAAACTGTTTTTT.

The table lists this clonotype with a few counts. V and J are TRBV7-6 and TRBJ2-1; the match to TRBD2 covers 16 bases. This CDR3 is built from 19 residues. Germline CDR1 SGHVS, CDR2 FNYEAQ. V gave up 0 bases and J gave up 2 bases; unmatched junction bases: 4. The CDR3 loop is CASSLAEGLAGGPYNEQFF. CDR3 nucleotides: TGTGCCAGCAGCTTAGCGGAGGGACTAGCGGGAGGGCCCTACAATGAGCAGTTCTTC.